The table lists the clone carrying this TCR beta chain with a few counts. The antigen is not known. The sample originates from a study of identical twins. Findings and limits, study-wide: Insertions were fewer in abundant cord blood beta clonotypes, whereas memory repertoires showed none of this pattern. The study based its conclusions on cross-sectional statistical analysis and did not follow the same donors. Model-predicted out-of-frame TCR alpha sharing fell below observed values in monozygotic twins.

TCRdb called the 5' RACE reads again in MiXCR, with one record for every CDR3 protein. The sample lists about 530,000 distinct CDR3 sequences; 12% to 15% were seen once. The data were also submitted as part of a second study, on yellow fever vaccine responses in identical twins. As reported in that work: Among the twins, the vaccine T cell response reportedly seemed partly convergent and partly personalized.

Sequencing was performed on CD4+ T cells sorted from blood. The source of this sequence is a woman under 30 in good health.

DNA of the CDR3: TGCGCCAGCAGCTATTCGACAGGGTTTTATGGCTACACCTTC. This translates into CASSYSTGFYGYTF. This chain joins TRBV5-1 and TRBJ1-2; 7 bases are a match to TRBD1. The germline V gene has CDR1 SGHRS and CDR2 YFSETQ. The CDR3 totals 14 residues. V shed 3 bases, J shed 5 bases, and the junction held 7 bases outside the gene matches.